This T cell receptor (beta chain) was obtained from a study of response to subunit inactivated influenza vaccine. Germline V lookup: CDR1 DFQATT, CDR2 SNEGSKA (reference sequence). The CDR3 consists of 15 residues. Trimming shortened V by 4 bases and J by 2 bases, and 18 bases separated the two germline ends. The study's findings and limits: The authors offered the suggestion that each seasonal influenza vaccination recruits few new T cells.

MiXCR, applied by TCRdb to the RT-PCR reads, yields one record per CDR3 protein. The sample contains roughly 460,000 distinct CDR3 sequences, approximately 9.9% of which appear only once. This clonotype was picked up a small number of times. Its antigen is still unknown. The material sequenced was PBMCs from blood, taken roughly 45 days after vaccination. This chain links TRBV20-1 with TRBJ2-7; D is possibly TRBD1 (5 bases). This receptor was taken from a man over 45 who received an inactivated influenza vaccine. The CDR3 nucleotides are TGCAGTGCTATGACTTTGGGGCAAGGGGCCTACGAGCAGTACTTC. This translates into CSAMTLGQGAYEQYF.